This T cell receptor beta chain is drawn from a study of cytomegalovirus exposure and HLA in healthy donors. Here immunoSEQ multiplex PCR was the method, and the copy in TCRdb shows in-frame clones only, minus some. The sample yields under 350,000 clones, approximately 86% seen once. The CDR3 runs 21 residues. Trimming removed 0 bases from V and 2 bases from J; junction bases left unmatched: 16. CDR1 is MNHEY and CDR2 is SMNVEV in the germline V gene (reference sequence). The sequencing sample was made of PBMCs. The chain carries TRBV27 and TRBJ2-3, with 11 bases identical to TRBD2. This sequence originates from a young woman in good health and CMV-seronegative. Written as DNA, the CDR3 is TGTGCCAGCAGTTTATCGTCGACAGGGACTCTAGCGGGAGGCCCCACAGATACGCAGTATTTT. As protein: CASSLSSTGTLAGGPTDTQYF.